The present T cell receptor beta chain was sequenced within a study of blood T cell repertoires in COVID-19. Study information: Italy, Spain and the United States were the sources of the convalescent and acute COVID-19 samples. PBMCs, B-cell-depleted T cells, or T cells provided the cDNA or gDNA that made up the material.

In the source study's methods: Amplification from reference gene primers served as the basis for estimated nucleated cell counts. The table came from immunoSEQ multiplex PCR; TCRdb's copy has only in-frame clones and leaves some out. D and trimming come from the DNA, and the V and J calls and clone size come from that table. The sample includes about 230,000 clones, about 86% of them seen just once. This CDR3 has 15 residues. Germline V gene data show CDR1 as KGHSH and CDR2 as LQKENI. Unmatched junction bases numbered 5, after V lost 3 bases and J lost 4 bases. The rearrangement links TRBV18 to TRBJ1-3; 8 nucleotides line up with TRBD1. The sequenced material came from peripheral blood. The receptor was derived from a man over 45 with active or convalescent COVID-19. CDR3: CASSPARGQGNTIYF. DNA of the CDR3: TGTGCCAGCTCACCGGCCAGGGGGCAAGGAAACACCATATATTTT.